The 16 T cell receptor beta chains presented below share a single source sample, sequenced in a study of blood T cell repertoires in COVID-19. Profiling relied on immunoSEQ multiplex PCR, and the TCRdb table lists in-frame clones only, not all of them. The sample records roughly 150,000 clones, about 85% being singletons. The specimen was peripheral blood. Receptor source: a woman aged 55 to 70 with COVID-19, enrolled during active disease.

This clone showed up just a few times. The rearrangement links TRBV7-6 to TRBJ2-2; D is possibly TRBD2 (5 bases). This CDR3 contains 15 residues. CDR1 and CDR2 (germline): SGHVS, FNYEAQ. V was trimmed by 4 bases and J by 0 bases, leaving 9 bases between them. The CDR3 DNA reads as TGTGCCAGCAGCTCGGGGTTCGCGAACACCGGGGAGCTGTTTTTT. Encoded protein: CASSSGFANTGELFF.

The chain uses TRBV18 and TRBJ2-1; D unclear. Germline values: CDR1 KGHSH, CDR2 LQKENI. Trimming cost V 3 bases and J 8 bases, with 11 bases left between them. CDR3 length: 13 amino acids. CDR3 protein: CASSPQRSDEQFF. As DNA, the CDR3 is TGTGCCAGCTCACCCCAAAGAAGCGATGAGCAGTTCTTC.

The chain employs TRBV5-1 and TRBJ2-6; D is undetermined. Germline V CDR1 and CDR2: SGHRS, YFSETQ. V was trimmed by 7 bases and J by 1 base, leaving 6 bases between them. The CDR3 has 13 residues. The CDR3 protein is CASLSSGANVLTF. The CDR3 DNA sequence: TGCGCCAGCCTTTCGTCTGGGGCCAACGTCCTGACTTTC. Supplemented by reference TRBV5-1 and TRBJ2-6, the full variable domain reads KAGVTQTPRYLIKTRGQQVTLSCSPISGHRSVSWYQQTPGQGLQFLFEYFSETQRNKGNFPGRFSGRQFSNSRSEMNVSTLELGDSALYLCASLSSGANVLTFGAGSRLTVL.

The chain links TRBV24-1 to TRBJ2-3, with D possibly matching TRBD1 (6 bases). CDR3 length equals 13 residues. Trimming removed 4 bases from V and 6 bases from J, with 10 bases in between. CDR1 is KGHDR, CDR2 SFDVKD, per germline. The CDR3 region is CATSDPTGDTQYF. The DNA of the CDR3 is TGTGCCACCAGTGACCCAACAGGGGATACGCAGTATTTT.

The V gene is TRBV5-3, the J gene TRBJ1-1; a possible D gene is TRBD1 (6 bases). Being an ORF, TRBV5-3 has a function that is uncertain. The V and J ends lost 3 bases and 2 bases respectively, with 14 bases between them. This CDR3 has 15 residues. CDR3 residues: CARSSLGTLNTEAFF. The DNA of the CDR3 is TGTGCCAGAAGCTCCCTCGGGACACTTAACACTGAAGCTTTCTTT.

This clone was seen just once. The chain carries TRBV4-1 and TRBJ1-1; D perhaps matches TRBD1 (5 bases). V was pared by 0 bases and J by 4 bases, with 15 bases between. The CDR3 consists of 16 residues. Germline loops: CDR1 MGHRA, CDR2 YSYEKL. The CDR3 loop reads CASSQEPWGRGTEAFF. CDR3 bases: TGCGCCAGCAGCCAAGAACCCTGGGGGAGGGGCACTGAAGCTTTCTTT.

V is TRBV9 and J is TRBJ2-5; 10 nucleotides line up with TRBD2. CDR1 is SGDLS, CDR2 YYNGEE, per germline. The CDR3 loop spans 17 amino acids. The ends lost 0 bases at V and 1 base at J; junction bases unmatched: 6. DNA of the CDR3: TGTGCCAGCAGCGTAGGAATTAGCGGGGGGACCCAAGAGACCCAGTACTTC. Residues: CASSVGISGGTQETQYF.

This clone was detected only a few times. This rearrangement joins TRBV6-5 to TRBJ1-2, with D possibly being TRBD1 (5 bases). V lost 5 bases and J lost 6, with 10 bases in between. The CDR3 has 12 residues. Germline V gene sequence: CDR1 MNHEY, CDR2 SVGAGI. The DNA of the CDR3 is TGTGCCAGCAGTAAGAGGACACATGGCTACACCTTC. Translation: CASSKRTHGYTF.

Notes on this clone: The sample contains more than one DNA sequence encoding this CDR3. The genes are TRBV9 and TRBJ1-3; no clear D gene. Germline loops: CDR1 SGDLS, CDR2 YYNGEE. Trimming shortened V by 0 bases and J by 0 bases, and 10 bases separated the two germline ends. The CDR3 is made up of 16 amino acids. The chain's CDR3 is CASSVATGSSGNTIYF. CDR3 bases: TGTGCCAGCAGCGTAGCTACGGGGAGCTCTGGAAACACCATATATTTT.

This chain uses TRBV5-1 with TRBJ2-1; 9 bases fit TRBD1. The germline CDR1 and CDR2 sequences are SGHRS and YFSETQ. The CDR3 spans 15 residues. V gave up 1 base and J gave up 5 bases; unmatched junction bases: 4. CDR3: CASSLKGQGDNEQFF. As DNA, the CDR3 is TGCGCCAGCAGCTTGAAGGGACAGGGAGACAATGAGCAGTTCTTC.

Details on this clone: At one end the junction does not follow the germline gene, possibly because of a read error. Here the CDR3 reads CASSPDRINTGELFF. The CDR3 region has the DNA TGTGCTAGCAGCCCGGACAGAATAAACACCGGGGAGCTGTTTTTT. The chain uses TRBV7-7 and TRBJ2-2; D perhaps matches TRBD1 (6 bases). Germline lookup yields CDR1 SSHAT and CDR2 FNYEAQ (reference sequence). The CDR3 contains 15 residues.

CDR3 amino acids: CASRLYRGRGTEAFF. Written as DNA, the CDR3 is TGTGCCAGTAGACTGTACAGGGGGCGAGGCACTGAAGCTTTCTTT. This chain joins TRBV19 and TRBJ1-1; 9 bases are shared with TRBD1. The length of the CDR3 is 15 residues. Germline V gene data show CDR1 as LNHDA and CDR2 as SQIVND (reference sequence). V lost 6 bases, J lost 4 bases, and 9 bases stayed unmatched.

This rearrangement joins TRBV7-9 to TRBJ1-1; the match to TRBD1 covers 8 bases. V was pared by 5 bases and J by 6 bases, with 8 bases of the junction left unmatched. The CDR3 totals 14 residues. Germline CDR1 SEHNR, CDR2 FQNEAQ (reference sequence). The CDR3 sequence is CASSRGQGKPEAFF. CDR3 bases: TGTGCCAGCAGCCGTGGACAGGGAAAACCTGAAGCTTTCTTT.

The chain links TRBV5-6 to TRBJ2-2, with TRBD2 matching over 7 bases. Trimming removed 1 base from V and 2 bases from J; junction bases left unmatched: 5. The CDR3 extends over 16 amino acids. In germline, CDR1 is SGHDT, CDR2 YYEEEE. Written as DNA, the CDR3 is TGTGCCAGCAGCTTGTATGGGGGGGATAACACCGGGGAGCTGTTTTTT. Protein: CASSLYGGDNTGELFF.

The chain employs TRBV5-1 and TRBJ2-1; D is unclear. The CDR3 covers 19 residues. V dropped 3 bases and J dropped 0 bases, with 22 bases sitting between them. Germline V gives CDR1 SGHRS, CDR2 YFSETQ. CDR3 nucleotides: TGCGCCAGCAGCTCAACCATTACCCCGAGAAGGAGCTCCTACAATGAGCAGTTCTTC. It is translated as CASSSTITPRRSSYNEQFF. Full variable domain (missing parts from reference TRBV5-1 and TRBJ2-1): KAGVTQTPRYLIKTRGQQVTLSCSPISGHRSVSWYQQTPGQGLQFLFEYFSETQRNKGNFPGRFSGRQFSNSRSEMNVSTLELGDSALYLCASSSTITPRRSSYNEQFFGPGTRLTVL.

This chain connects TRBV10-1 to TRBJ2-5; TRBD1 aligns across 7 bases. The trim removed 6 bases at V and 5 bases at J, leaving 6 bases unmatched. The CDR3 is made up of 13 amino acids. Germline V gene lookup returns CDR1 WNHNN and CDR2 SYGVQD (reference sequence). The CDR3 DNA reads TGCGCCAGCAGCCGAGGGGGCGGTGAGACCCAGTACTTC. Protein product: CASSRGGGETQYF.